Below are 7 T cell receptor beta chains sequenced from a single sample in a study of T cell changes during pregnancy in multiple sclerosis. The data were produced by immunoSEQ multiplex PCR, yet TCRdb's version contains in-frame clones alone and is incomplete. The table records around 83,000 clones, 75% to 95% of them present only once. Sample: CD4+ T cells from peripheral blood mononuclear cells, taken in the second trimester of pregnancy. These receptors originate from a female donor with multiple sclerosis, enrolled in a pregnancy study.

The V gene is TRBV19, the J gene TRBJ1-6, with 9 bases lining up with TRBD1. Germline V gene lookup returns CDR1 LNHDA and CDR2 SQIVND (reference sequence). With 3 bases clipped from V and 5 bases from J, the junction kept 11 bases outside the gene matches. The CDR3 covers 18 residues. The CDR3 bases are TGTGCCAGTAGTATCACAGGGGGCTTAAGGGGGAATAATTCACCCCTCCACTTT. This gives the protein CASSITGGLRGNNSPLHF.

CDR3 sequence: CASSLGAGTSGSYEQYF. In DNA form, the CDR3 reads TGTGCCAGCAGCTTGGGGGCCGGGACTAGCGGGAGCTACGAGCAGTACTTC. The chain couples TRBV7-8 to TRBJ2-7; TRBD2 aligns across 14 bases. The V gene end was trimmed by 3 bases and the J gene end by 3 bases; junction bases not matched to a gene: 7. The CDR3 runs 17 residues. Germline V gene data show CDR1 as SGHVS and CDR2 as FQNEAQ.

The V gene is TRBV18, the J gene TRBJ1-5; D gene unclear. Trimming left V 5 bases short and J 1 base short, with 6 bases between. CDR1 and CDR2 from the germline V gene are KGHSH and LQKENI. The CDR3 is 13 residues long. The CDR3 region is CASSVLSNQPQHF. The CDR3 DNA follows: TGTGCCAGCTCAGTTCTGAGCAATCAGCCCCAGCATTTT.

J is TRBJ2-3 and V is TRBV5-1, with 7 bases fitting TRBD1. This CDR3 spans 14 amino acids. The germline V gene encodes CDR1 SGHRS and CDR2 YFSETQ. The J segment lost 3 bases and the V segment lost 4 bases, leaving 5 bases of the junction unmatched. The CDR3 protein is CASSQGVGTDTQYF. The DNA for the CDR3 is TGCGCCAGCAGCCAGGGGGTGGGGACAGATACGCAGTATTTT.

This chain uses TRBV10-3 with TRBJ1-1; perhaps TRBD1 as D (5 bases). V lost 9 bases to trimming and J lost 4 bases, with 15 bases between them. There are 13 residues in the CDR3. Germline CDR1 reads ENHRY; CDR2 reads SYGVKD. The CDR3 loop reads CAIQDIWSTEAFF. The CDR3, as DNA: TGTGCCATACAGGACATATGGAGCACTGAAGCTTTCTTT.

The J gene is TRBJ2-7, the V gene TRBV19; 8 bases line up with TRBD1. Germline V gene lookup returns CDR1 LNHDA and CDR2 SQIVND (reference sequence). The CDR3 sequence is 13 residues long. With 1 base clipped from V and 5 bases from J, the junction kept 1 base outside the gene matches. The CDR3 DNA sequence: TGTGCCAGTAGTATAGCGGACAGGGACGAGCAGTACTTC. This gives the protein CASSIADRDEQYF.

V and J are TRBV7-2 and TRBJ2-3; D is uncertain. The V gene's germline CDR1 is SGHTA and CDR2 FQGNSA. The CDR3 consists of 12 residues. Trimming shortened V by 5 bases and J by 4 bases, and 7 bases separated the two germline ends. For the CDR3, the DNA is TGTGCCAGCAGCCCCTTCGCAGATACGCAGTATTTT. It specifies CASSPFADTQYF. The full variable domain, in which reference TRBV7-2 and TRBJ2-3 provide the parts outside the CDR3, is GAGVSQSPSNKVTEKGKDVELRCDPISGHTALYWYRQSLGQGLEFLIYFQGNSAPDKSGLPSDRFSAERTGGSVSTLTIQRTQQEDSAVYLCASSPFADTQYFGPGTRLTVL.